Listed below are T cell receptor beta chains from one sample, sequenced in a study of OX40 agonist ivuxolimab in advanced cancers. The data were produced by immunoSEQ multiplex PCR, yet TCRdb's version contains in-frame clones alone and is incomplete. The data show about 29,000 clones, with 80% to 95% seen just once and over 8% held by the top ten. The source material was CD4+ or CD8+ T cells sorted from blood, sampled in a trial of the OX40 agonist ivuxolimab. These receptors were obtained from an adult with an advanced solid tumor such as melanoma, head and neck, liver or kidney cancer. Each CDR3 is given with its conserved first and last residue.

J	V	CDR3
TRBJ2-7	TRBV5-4	CASSLPGLGSYEQYF
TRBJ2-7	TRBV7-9	CASSLDPRGAAYEQYF
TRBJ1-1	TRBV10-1	CASSASTGMNTEAFF
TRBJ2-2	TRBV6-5	CASSSLPGAGTGELFF
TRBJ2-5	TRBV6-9	CASRSEETQYF
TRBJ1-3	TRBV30	CAWKGQLLNTIYF
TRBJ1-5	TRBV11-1	CASSYGGYQPQHF
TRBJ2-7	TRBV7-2	CASSLATGRYEQYF
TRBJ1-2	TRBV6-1	CASSDGDSDFYGYTF
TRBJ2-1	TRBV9	CASSPRISYNEQFF
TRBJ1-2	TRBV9	CASSRSLPGRNYGYTF
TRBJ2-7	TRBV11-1	CASSLGDRGGEQYF
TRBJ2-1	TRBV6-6	CASSSGLAGNNEQFF
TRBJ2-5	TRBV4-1	CASSSTRPYQETQYF
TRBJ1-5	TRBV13	CASSLRGPNQPQHF
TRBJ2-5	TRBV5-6	CASSHVAGVEETQYF
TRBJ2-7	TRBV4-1	CASSPGRGLPTYEQYF